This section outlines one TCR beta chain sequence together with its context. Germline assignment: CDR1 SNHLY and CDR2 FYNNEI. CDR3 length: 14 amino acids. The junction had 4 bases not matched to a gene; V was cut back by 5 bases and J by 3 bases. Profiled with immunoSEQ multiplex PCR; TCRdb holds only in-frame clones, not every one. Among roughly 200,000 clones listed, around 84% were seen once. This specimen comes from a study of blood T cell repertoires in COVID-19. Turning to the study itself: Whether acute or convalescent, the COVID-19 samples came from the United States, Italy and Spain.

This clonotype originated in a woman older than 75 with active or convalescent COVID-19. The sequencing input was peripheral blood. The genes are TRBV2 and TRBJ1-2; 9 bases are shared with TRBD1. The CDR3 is CASSRDREHYGYTF. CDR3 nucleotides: TGTGCCAGCAGTCGGGACAGGGAGCACTATGGCTACACCTTC.